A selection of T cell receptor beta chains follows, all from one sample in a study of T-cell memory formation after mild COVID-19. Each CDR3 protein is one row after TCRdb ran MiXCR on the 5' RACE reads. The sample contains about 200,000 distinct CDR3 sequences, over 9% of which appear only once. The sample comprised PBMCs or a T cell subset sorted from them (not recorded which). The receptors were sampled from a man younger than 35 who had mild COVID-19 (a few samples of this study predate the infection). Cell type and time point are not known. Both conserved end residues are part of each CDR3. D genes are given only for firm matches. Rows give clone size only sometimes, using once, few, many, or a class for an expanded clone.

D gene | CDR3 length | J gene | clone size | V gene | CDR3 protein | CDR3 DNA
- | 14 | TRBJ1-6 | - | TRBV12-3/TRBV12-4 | CASRGDSYNSPLHF | TGTGCCAGCCGGGGGGACTCCTATAATTCACCCCTCCACTTT
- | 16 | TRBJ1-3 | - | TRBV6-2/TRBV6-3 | CASRPGTTRSGNTIYF | TGTGCCAGCAGGCCCGGGACAACTCGCTCTGGAAACACCATATATTTT
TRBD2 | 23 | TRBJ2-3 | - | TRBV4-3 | CASSHGRWGLAGGHFTSTDTQYF | TGCGCCAGCAGCCATGGAAGATGGGGACTAGCGGGGGGCCATTTCACTAGCACAGATACGCAGTATTTT
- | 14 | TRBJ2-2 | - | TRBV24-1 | CATSGVAAPGELFF | TGTGCCACCAGTGGAGTAGCGGCCCCCGGGGAGCTGTTTTTT
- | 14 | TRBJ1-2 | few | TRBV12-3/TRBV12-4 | CASSAGSSNYGYTF | TGTGCCAGCAGTGCAGGGAGTAGTAACTATGGCTACACCTTC
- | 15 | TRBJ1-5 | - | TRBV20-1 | CSARRATGSSRPQHF | TGCAGTGCTAGACGTGCCACGGGGAGTAGTAGGCCCCAGCATTTT
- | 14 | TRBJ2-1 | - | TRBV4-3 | CASSPLIKGNEQFF | TGCGCCAGCAGCCCCCTTATAAAGGGCAATGAGCAGTTCTTC
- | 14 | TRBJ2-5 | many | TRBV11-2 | CASSPRGDQETQYF | TGTGCCAGCAGCCCCAGGGGGGATCAAGAGACCCAGTACTTC
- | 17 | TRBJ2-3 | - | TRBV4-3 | CASSQDLGSDDLNTQYF | TGCGCCAGCAGCCAAGATTTAGGGTCCGACGACCTTAATACGCAGTATTTT
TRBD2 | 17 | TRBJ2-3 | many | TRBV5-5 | CASSLAGSGGATDTQYF | TGTGCCAGCAGCTTGGCCGGAAGCGGGGGGGCCACAGATACGCAGTATTTT
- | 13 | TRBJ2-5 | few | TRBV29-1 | CSASQTYQETQYF | TGCAGCGCCAGCCAGACTTACCAAGAGACCCAGTACTTC
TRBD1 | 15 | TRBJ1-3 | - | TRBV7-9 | CASSRDRGTGNTIYF | TGTGCCAGCAGCCGAGACAGGGGAACTGGAAACACCATATATTTT
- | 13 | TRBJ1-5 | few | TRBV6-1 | CASSLTGDRPQHF | TGTGCCAGCAGCCTCACAGGCGACAGGCCCCAGCATTTT
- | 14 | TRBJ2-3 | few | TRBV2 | CASIPSMGTDTQYF | TGTGCCAGCATCCCCAGTATGGGCACAGATACGCAGTATTTT
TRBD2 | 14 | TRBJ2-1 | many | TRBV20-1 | CSRKTSGSYNEQFF | TGCAGCCGCAAGACTAGCGGATCTTACAATGAGCAGTTCTTC
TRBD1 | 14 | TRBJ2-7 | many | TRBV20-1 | CSASETGGSYEQYF | TGCAGTGCTAGCGAGACAGGGGGTTCCTACGAGCAGTACTTC
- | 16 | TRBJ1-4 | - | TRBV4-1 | CASSPPGPVAWEKLFF | TGCGCCAGCAGCCCCCCCGGACCCGTAGCCTGGGAAAAACTGTTTTTT
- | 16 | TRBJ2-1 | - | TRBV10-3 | CAISQPTGTGGNEQFF | TGTGCCATCAGCCAACCGACCGGGACTGGAGGAAATGAGCAGTTCTTC
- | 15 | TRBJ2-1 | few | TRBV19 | CASSISAQSYNEQFF | TGTGCCAGTAGTATCTCAGCCCAATCCTACAATGAGCAGTTCTTC
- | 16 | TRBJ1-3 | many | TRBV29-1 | CSVDSGSGISGNTIYF | TGCAGCGTTGATTCGGGCAGCGGAATCTCTGGAAACACCATATATTTT
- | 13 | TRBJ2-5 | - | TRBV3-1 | CASSQDSFLGRDF | TGTGCCAGCAGCCAAGATTCGTTTCTGGGCAGGGACTTC
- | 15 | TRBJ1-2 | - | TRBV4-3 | CASSQDWGGPTGYTF | TGCGCCAGCAGCCAAGACTGGGGGGGGCCAACTGGCTACACCTTC
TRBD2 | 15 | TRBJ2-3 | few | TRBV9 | CASSVRRGGQDTQYF | TGTGCCAGCAGCGTACGGCGGGGGGGCCAAGATACGCAGTATTTT
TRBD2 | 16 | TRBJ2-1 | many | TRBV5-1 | CASSPVAGSSYNEQFF | TGCGCCAGCAGCCCGGTAGCGGGAAGCTCCTACAATGAGCAGTTCTTC
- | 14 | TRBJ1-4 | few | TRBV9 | CASSVTGGGEKLFF | TGTGCCAGCAGCGTTACGGGGGGCGGTGAAAAACTGTTTTTT
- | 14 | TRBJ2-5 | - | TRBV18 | CASSPPNSQETQYF | TGTGCCAGCTCACCCCCGAACAGCCAAGAGACCCAGTACTTC
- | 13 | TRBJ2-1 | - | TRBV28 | CASSFPLTSPPFF | TGTGCCAGCAGTTTTCCGCTAACTAGCCCCCCGTTCTTC
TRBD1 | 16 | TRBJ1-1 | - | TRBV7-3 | CASSEGTAPTYTEAFF | TGTGCCAGCAGCGAGGGGACAGCCCCTACTTACACTGAAGCTTTCTTT
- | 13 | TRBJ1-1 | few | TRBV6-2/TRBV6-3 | CASSSVGGTEAFF | TGTGCCAGCAGTTCGGTCGGAGGTACTGAAGCTTTCTTT
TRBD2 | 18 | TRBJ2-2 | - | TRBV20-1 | CSARALTSGTANTGELFF | TGCAGTGCTAGAGCCCTCACTAGCGGAACCGCGAACACCGGGGAGCTGTTTTTT
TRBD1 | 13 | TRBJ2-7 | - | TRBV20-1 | CSASRDRGDEQYF | TGCAGTGCTAGCAGGGACAGGGGGGACGAGCAGTACTTC
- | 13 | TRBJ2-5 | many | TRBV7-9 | CASSLAGPETQYF | TGTGCCAGCAGCTTAGCCGGCCCAGAGACCCAGTACTTC
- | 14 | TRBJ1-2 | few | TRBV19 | CASREAGLNYGYTF | TGTGCCAGTAGAGAGGCGGGCTTAAACTATGGCTACACCTTC
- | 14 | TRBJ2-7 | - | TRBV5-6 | CASSFTGTAYEQYF | TGTGCCAGCAGCTTTACAGGGACCGCCTACGAGCAGTACTTC
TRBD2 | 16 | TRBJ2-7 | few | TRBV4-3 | CASSQDLASGSYEQYF | TGCGCCAGCAGCCAAGATCTGGCTAGCGGGAGCTACGAGCAGTACTTC
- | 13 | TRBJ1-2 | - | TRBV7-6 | CASSFSGAKGYTF | TGTGCCAGCAGCTTTTCCGGGGCGAAGGGCTACACCTTC
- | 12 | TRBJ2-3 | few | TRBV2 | CASRDSLDTQYF | TGTGCCAGCAGGGACAGTTTAGATACGCAGTATTTT
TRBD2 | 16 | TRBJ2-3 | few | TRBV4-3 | CASSQTRAGDRDTQYF | TGCGCCAGCAGCCAAACCCGAGCGGGGGACCGGGATACGCAGTATTTT
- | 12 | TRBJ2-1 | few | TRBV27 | CASSSQGDEQFF | TGTGCCAGCAGTTCACAGGGCGATGAGCAGTTCTTC
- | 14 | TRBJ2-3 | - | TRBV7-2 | CASSPSRTTDTQYF | TGTGCCAGCAGCCCTAGTAGAACCACAGATACGCAGTATTTT
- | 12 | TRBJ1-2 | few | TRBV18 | CASSPGTWGYTF | TGTGCCAGCTCACCAGGAACTTGGGGCTACACCTTC
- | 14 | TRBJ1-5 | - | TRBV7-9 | CASSLYDSNQPQHF | TGTGCCAGCAGCTTATATGACAGCAATCAGCCCCAGCATTTT
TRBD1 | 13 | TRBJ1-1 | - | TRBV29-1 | CSTWTGGNTEAFF | TGCAGCACCTGGACAGGGGGGAACACTGAAGCTTTCTTT
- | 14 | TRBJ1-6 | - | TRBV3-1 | CASSPLTPASTVHF | TGTGCCAGCAGCCCCCTGACTCCCGCCTCGACAGTACACTTT
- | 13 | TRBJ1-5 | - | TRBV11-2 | CASSGEISEPQHF | TGTGCCAGCAGCGGCGAGATTAGCGAGCCCCAGCATTTT
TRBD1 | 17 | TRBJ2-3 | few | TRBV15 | CATSQASGTGLPDTQYF | TGTGCCACCAGTCAAGCGTCCGGGACAGGGTTGCCAGATACGCAGTATTTT
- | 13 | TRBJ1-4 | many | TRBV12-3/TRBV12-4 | CASSLQVDEKLFF | TGTGCCAGCAGTTTACAGGTCGATGAAAAACTGTTTTTT
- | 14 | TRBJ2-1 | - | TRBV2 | CASSVIASYNEQFF | TGTGCCAGCAGTGTGATAGCGTCCTACAATGAGCAGTTCTTC
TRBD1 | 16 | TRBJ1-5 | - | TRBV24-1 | CATTGTGDIGNQPQHF | TGTGCCACGACGGGGACAGGGGATATCGGCAATCAGCCCCAGCATTTT
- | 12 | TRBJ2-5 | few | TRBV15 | CATSTSQETQYF | TGTGCCACCAGCACCAGCCAAGAGACCCAGTACTTC
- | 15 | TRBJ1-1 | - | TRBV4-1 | CASSQGGSWLTEAFF | TGCGCCAGCAGCCAAGGAGGGTCGTGGTTAACTGAAGCTTTCTTT
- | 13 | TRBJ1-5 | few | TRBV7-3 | CASSRGKGQPQHF | TGTGCCAGCAGCCGAGGGAAAGGTCAGCCCCAGCATTTT
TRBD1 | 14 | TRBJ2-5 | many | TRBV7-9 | CASSPRGPQETQYF | TGTGCCAGCAGCCCGAGGGGGCCCCAAGAGACCCAGTACTTC
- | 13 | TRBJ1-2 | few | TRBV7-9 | CASSTFGAYGYTF | TGTGCCAGCAGCACCTTTGGCGCCTATGGCTACACCTTC
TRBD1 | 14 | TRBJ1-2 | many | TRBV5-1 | CASSLFDRGSGYTF | TGCGCCAGCAGCTTGTTCGACAGGGGTTCCGGCTACACCTTC